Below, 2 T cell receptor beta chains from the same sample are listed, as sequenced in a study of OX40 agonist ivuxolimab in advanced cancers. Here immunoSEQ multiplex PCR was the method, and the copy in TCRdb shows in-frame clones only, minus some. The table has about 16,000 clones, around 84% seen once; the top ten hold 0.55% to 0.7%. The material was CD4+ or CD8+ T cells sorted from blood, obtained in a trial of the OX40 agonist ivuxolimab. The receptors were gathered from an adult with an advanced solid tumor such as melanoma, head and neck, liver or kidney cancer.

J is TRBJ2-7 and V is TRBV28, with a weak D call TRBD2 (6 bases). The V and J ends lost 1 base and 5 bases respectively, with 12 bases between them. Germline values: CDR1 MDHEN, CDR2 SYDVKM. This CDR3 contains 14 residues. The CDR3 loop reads CASSLYGRGNEQYF. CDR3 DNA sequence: TGTGCCAGCAGTTTATACGGGAGAGGCAACGAGCAGTACTTC.

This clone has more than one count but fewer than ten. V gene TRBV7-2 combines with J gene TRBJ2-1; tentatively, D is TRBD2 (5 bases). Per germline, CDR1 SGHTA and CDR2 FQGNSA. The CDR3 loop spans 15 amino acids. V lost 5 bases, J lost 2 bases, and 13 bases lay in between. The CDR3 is CASSHAVATYNEQFF. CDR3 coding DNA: TGTGCCAGCAGCCACGCTGTAGCGACCTACAATGAGCAGTTCTTC.